This TCR beta chain comes out of a study of blood T cell repertoires in COVID-19. Study-wide context: In each case, the material was cDNA or gDNA derived from T cells, B-cell-depleted T cells, or PBMCs.

Source study methods: Estimation of nucleated cell counts relied on the amplification of reference gene primers. Here immunoSEQ multiplex PCR was the method, and the copy in TCRdb shows in-frame clones only, minus some. V and J calls and clone size come straight from that table; D and trimming were deduced from the DNA. The data contain around 28,000 clones, about 88% of them singletons. V was cut by 3 bases and J by 7 bases, with 13 bases left in between. The CDR3 is made up of 15 amino acids. Germline CDR1 is LNHDA and CDR2 is SQIVND (reference sequence). The chain links TRBV19 to TRBJ1-6; D is possibly TRBD1 (5 bases). Sample: peripheral blood. This sequence was found in a human donor with acute or convalescent COVID-19. The donor label of this sample is uncertain. This CDR3 reads CASSMDRRGNSPLHF. The CDR3 DNA follows: TGTGCCAGTAGTATGGATAGGAGGGGAAATTCACCCCTCCACTTT.